This T cell receptor (beta chain) was sequenced in a study of OX40 agonist ivuxolimab in advanced cancers. The CDR3 contains 13 residues. V was cut by 2 bases and J by 5 bases, with 12 bases left in between. CDR1 is SQVTM, CDR2 ANQGSEA, per germline. Patients were excluded for autoimmune disease history or systemic immunosuppression. Study findings and constraints: Low normalized T-cell clonal expansion was additionally recorded for some nonresponders. At 0.1 to 3.0 mg/kg and by week 6, CD4+ and CD8+ T cells in the blood had expanded clonally. In CD8+ T cells, expanded clones were on average more numerous than in CD4+.

Comments on this clone: Its specificity is unknown.

The data were produced by immunoSEQ multiplex PCR, yet TCRdb's version contains in-frame clones alone and is incomplete. The sample carries about 60,000 clones, 65% to 90% recorded once. This receptor was obtained from an adult with an advanced solid tumor such as melanoma, head and neck, liver or kidney cancer. Source: CD4+ or CD8+ T cells sorted from blood, taken in a trial of the OX40 agonist ivuxolimab. This sequence joins TRBV29-1 and TRBJ2-5; D is undetermined. CDR3 nucleotide sequence: TGCAGCGTTGAAAAAATAGGGTTGGAGACCCAGTACTTC. Translating it yields CSVEKIGLETQYF.